This note documents a single T cell receptor (beta chain) sequence. This entry comes from a study of blood T cell repertoires in COVID-19. The table came from immunoSEQ multiplex PCR; TCRdb's copy has only in-frame clones and leaves some out. The sample has about 80,000 clones, more than 65% seen once. The CDR3 runs to 17 residues. V shed 0 bases and J 6 bases; nucleotides not matched to a gene: 9. Germline V lookup: CDR1 SGHRS, CDR2 YFSETQ. This chain connects TRBV5-1 to TRBJ2-1; 10 bases align to TRBD2. This clonotype was obtained from a man aged 80 or over with acute or convalescent COVID-19. Sequencing was done on a sample of peripheral blood. The CDR3 region has the DNA TGCGCCAGCAGCTTGGGCGTGGGAAGCGGGGGGGCCAATGAGCAGTTCTTC. Its translation is CASSLGVGSGGANEQFF.